A single count supports the clone carrying this T cell receptor beta chain. Antigen: not known. This entry comes from a study of follicular helper T cells after annual influenza vaccination. Study conclusions and caveats: Rare clonotypes were missed; only about 9-20% of cells gave TCRB.

Time point specified: 2014-2015 season, 7 days after vaccination. Non-naive CD4+CXCR5+PD-1+ cTfh were sorted into ICOS+CD38+ and ICOS-CD38- fractions. The method was immunoSEQ multiplex PCR; TCRdb's version includes in-frame clones alone and lacks a portion of them. The profile shows more than 6,500 clones, roughly 85% of them singletons. CDR1 is LNHDA and CDR2 is SQIVND in the germline V gene (reference sequence). The CDR3 length is 15 residues. V shed 2 bases and J shed 2 bases, with 13 bases lying between them. This receptor was obtained from an adult who received the influenza vaccine. The J gene is TRBJ2-7, the V gene TRBV19; TRBD2 might be the D (6 bases). The sequencing used CXCR5+ CD38- circulating T follicular helper cells from blood, collected 7 days after influenza vaccination. Stated subset: circulating Tfh, non-naive CD4+CXCR5+PD-1+ (ICOS+CD38+ or ICOS-CD38-). The chain's CDR3 is CASSITGGKPYEQYF. The CDR3 region has the DNA TGTGCCAGTAGTATAACTGGCGGGAAGCCCTACGAGCAGTACTTC.